The following is a T cell receptor beta chain sequence with its context. Its antigen remains unidentified. The data stem from a study of T cell responses to AZD1222 COVID-19 vaccine. V lost 4 bases, J lost 4 bases, and 12 bases stayed unmatched. The CDR3 contains 16 residues. The germline V gene encodes CDR1 SGHDT and CDR2 YYEEEE. Study results and caveats: Spike as a whole was targeted by vaccine-associated CD4 TCRs, dominant at 160-218 and 743-854. Targets within unmutated variant regions were reportedly found for nearly half of spike-specific TCRs. Repertoires were sampled only after the peak T cell response. Among AZD1222 vaccinees, only 5 to 7 were seropositive at baseline.

The data were produced by immunoSEQ multiplex PCR, yet TCRdb's version contains in-frame clones alone and is incomplete. Of over 130,000 clones detected, more than 70% appear once; the ten largest clones hold 2.5% to 3.5%. The clonotype comes from an adult who received the AZD1222 COVID-19 vaccine. The chain recombines TRBV5-6 with TRBJ1-2; 8 nucleotides line up with TRBD1. The sequencing here drew on peripheral blood, taken 28 days after the second AZD1222 dose. Here the CDR3 DNA reads TGTGCCAGCAGCCGAGTTGGACAGGGTCGCGTCTATGGCTACACCTTC. This encodes CASSRVGQGRVYGYTF.